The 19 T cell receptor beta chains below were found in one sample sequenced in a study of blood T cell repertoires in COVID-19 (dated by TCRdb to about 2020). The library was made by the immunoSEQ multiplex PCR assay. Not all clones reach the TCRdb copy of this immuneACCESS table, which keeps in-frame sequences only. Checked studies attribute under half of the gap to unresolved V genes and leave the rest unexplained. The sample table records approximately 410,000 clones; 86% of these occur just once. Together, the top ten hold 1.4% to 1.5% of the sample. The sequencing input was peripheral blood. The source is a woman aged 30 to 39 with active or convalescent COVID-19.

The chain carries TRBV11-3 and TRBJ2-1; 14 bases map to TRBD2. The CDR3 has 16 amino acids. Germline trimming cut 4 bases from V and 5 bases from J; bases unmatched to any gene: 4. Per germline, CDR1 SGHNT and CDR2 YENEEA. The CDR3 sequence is CASSSGLAGVHNEQFF. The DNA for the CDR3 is TGTGCCAGCAGCTCGGGACTAGCGGGAGTCCACAATGAGCAGTTCTTC.

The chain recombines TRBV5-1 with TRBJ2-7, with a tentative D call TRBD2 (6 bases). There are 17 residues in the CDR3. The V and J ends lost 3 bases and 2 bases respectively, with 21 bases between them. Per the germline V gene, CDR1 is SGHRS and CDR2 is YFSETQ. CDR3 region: CASSSRRAISGTYEQYF. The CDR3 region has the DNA TGCGCCAGCAGCTCCCGACGAGCAATTAGCGGTACCTACGAGCAGTACTTC.

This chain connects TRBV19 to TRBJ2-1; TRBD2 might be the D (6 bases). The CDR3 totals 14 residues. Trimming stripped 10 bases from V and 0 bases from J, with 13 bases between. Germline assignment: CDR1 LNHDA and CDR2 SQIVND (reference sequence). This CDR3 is CATRLESSYNEQFF. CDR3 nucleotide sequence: TGTGCCACCCGACTAGAAAGCTCCTACAATGAGCAGTTCTTC.

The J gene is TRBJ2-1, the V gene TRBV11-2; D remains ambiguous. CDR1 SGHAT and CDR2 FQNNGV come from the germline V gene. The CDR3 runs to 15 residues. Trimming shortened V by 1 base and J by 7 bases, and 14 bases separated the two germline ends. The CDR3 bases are TGTGCCAGCAGCTTAGTACTGCAACAGTTGAATGAGCAGTTCTTC. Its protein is CASSLVLQQLNEQFF.

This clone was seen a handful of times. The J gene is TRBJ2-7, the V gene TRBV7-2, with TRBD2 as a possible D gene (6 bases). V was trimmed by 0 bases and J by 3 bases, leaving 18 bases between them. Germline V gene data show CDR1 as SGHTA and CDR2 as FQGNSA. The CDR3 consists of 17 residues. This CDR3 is CASSLAGVRDSYYEQYF. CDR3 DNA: TGTGCCAGCAGCTTAGCGGGAGTCCGGGACTCCTACTACGAGCAGTACTTC.

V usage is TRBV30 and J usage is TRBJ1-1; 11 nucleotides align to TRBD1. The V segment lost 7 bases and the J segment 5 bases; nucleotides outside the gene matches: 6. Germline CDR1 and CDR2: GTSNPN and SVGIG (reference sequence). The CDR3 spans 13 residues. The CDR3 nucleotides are TGTGCCTATACTGGACAGGGGGCAACTGAAGCTTTCTTT. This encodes CAYTGQGATEAFF.

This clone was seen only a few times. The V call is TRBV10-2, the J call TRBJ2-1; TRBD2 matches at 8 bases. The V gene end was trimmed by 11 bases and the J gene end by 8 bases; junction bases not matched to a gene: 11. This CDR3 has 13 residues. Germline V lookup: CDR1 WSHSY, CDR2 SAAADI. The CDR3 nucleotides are TGCGCCTCAACGGGGGGGGGCGCTTATGAGCAGTTCTTC. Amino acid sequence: CASTGGGAYEQFF.

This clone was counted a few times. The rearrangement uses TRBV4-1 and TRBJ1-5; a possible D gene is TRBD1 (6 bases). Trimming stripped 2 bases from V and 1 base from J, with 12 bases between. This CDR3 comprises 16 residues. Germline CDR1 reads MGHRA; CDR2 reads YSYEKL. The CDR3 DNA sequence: TGCGCCAGCAGCCAACCAACAGGGACCAGCAATCAGCCCCAGCATTTT. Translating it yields CASSQPTGTSNQPQHF.

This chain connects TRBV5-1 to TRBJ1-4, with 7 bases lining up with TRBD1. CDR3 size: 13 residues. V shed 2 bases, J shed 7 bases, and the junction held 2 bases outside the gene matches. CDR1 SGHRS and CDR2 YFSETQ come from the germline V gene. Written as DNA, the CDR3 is TGCGCCAGCAGCTTTGCAGGGGGTGAAAAACTGTTTTTT. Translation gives CASSFAGGEKLFF.

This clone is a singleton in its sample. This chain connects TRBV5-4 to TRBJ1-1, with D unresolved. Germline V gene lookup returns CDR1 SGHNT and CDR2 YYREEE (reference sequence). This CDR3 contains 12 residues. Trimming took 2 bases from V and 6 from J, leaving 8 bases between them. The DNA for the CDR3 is TGTGCCAGCAGCTTTGACATCGCTGAAGCTTTCTTT. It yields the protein CASSFDIAEAFF.

CDR3 region: CASSPRTGVSLATNEKLFF. The CDR3 coding sequence is TGTGCCAGCAGCCCCCGGACAGGGGTTTCTCTAGCAACTAATGAAAAACTGTTTTTT. V gene TRBV6-2 or TRBV6-3 combines with J gene TRBJ1-4, with TRBD1 matching over 9 bases. Unmatched junction bases numbered 14, after V lost 6 bases and J lost 0 bases. The CDR3 is 19 amino acids. The germline V gene encodes CDR1 MNHEY and CDR2 SVGEGT.

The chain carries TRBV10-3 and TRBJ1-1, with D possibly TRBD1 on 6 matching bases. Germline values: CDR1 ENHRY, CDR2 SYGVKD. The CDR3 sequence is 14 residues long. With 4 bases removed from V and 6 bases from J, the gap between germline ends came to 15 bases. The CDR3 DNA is TGTGCCATCAGTGCAGGGGTCGATGGACCTGAAGCTTTCTTT. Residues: CAISAGVDGPEAFF.

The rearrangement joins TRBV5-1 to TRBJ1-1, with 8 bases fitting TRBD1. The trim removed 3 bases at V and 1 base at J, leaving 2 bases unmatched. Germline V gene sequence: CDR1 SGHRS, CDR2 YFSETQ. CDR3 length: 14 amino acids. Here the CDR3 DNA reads TGCGCCAGCAGCTACGGGACAGGGAACACTGAAGCTTTCTTT. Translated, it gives CASSYGTGNTEAFF.

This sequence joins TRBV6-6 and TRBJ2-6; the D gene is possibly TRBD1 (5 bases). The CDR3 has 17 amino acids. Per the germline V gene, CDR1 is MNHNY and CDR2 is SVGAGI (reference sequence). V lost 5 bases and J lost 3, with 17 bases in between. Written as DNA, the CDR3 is TGTGCCAGCAGTCTTCAGGGAAACTCAGGTGGGGCCAACGTCCTGACTTTC. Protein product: CASSLQGNSGGANVLTF.

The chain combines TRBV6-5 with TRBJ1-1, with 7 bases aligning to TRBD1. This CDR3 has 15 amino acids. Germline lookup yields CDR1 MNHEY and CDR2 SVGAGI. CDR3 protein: CGVSRQGPMDTEAFF. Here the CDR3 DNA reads TGTGGAGTTAGTAGACAGGGACCTATGGACACTGAAGCTTTCTTT.

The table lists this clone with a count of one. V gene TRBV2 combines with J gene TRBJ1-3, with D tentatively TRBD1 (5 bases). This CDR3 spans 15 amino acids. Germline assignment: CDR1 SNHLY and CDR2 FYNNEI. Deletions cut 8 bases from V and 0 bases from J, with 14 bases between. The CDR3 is CASARQLSSGNTIYF. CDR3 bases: TGTGCCAGCGCCCGACAGTTGAGCTCTGGAAACACCATATATTTT. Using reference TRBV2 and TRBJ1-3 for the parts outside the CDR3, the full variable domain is EPEVTQTPSHQVTQMGQEVILRCVPISNHLYFYWYRQILGQKVEFLVSFYNNEISEKSEIFDDQFSVERPDGSNFTLKIRSTKLEDSAMYFCASARQLSSGNTIYFGEGSWLTVV.

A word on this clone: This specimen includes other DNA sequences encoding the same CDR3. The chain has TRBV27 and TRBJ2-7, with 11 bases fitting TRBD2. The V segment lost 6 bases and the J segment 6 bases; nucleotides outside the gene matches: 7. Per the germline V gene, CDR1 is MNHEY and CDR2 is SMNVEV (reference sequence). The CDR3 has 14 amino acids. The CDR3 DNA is TGTGCCAGCAGCTTAGCGGGAGGGCCACGCGAGCAGTACTTC. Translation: CASSLAGGPREQYF.

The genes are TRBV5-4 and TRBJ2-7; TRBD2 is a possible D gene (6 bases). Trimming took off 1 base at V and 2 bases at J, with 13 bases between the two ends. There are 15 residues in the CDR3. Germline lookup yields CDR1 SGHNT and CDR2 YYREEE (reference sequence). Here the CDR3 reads CASSLSGTGPYEQYF. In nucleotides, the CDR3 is TGTGCCAGCAGCTTGTCGGGGACTGGACCCTACGAGCAGTACTTC.

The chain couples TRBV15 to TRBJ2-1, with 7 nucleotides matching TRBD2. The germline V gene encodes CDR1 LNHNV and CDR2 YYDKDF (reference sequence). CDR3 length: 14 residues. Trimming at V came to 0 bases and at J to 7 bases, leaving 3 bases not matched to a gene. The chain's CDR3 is CATSRDLAVNEQFF. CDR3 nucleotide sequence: TGTGCCACCAGCAGAGACCTAGCGGTTAATGAGCAGTTCTTC.